This TCR beta chain originates from a study of blood T cell repertoires in COVID-19. At the level of the study: The United States, Italy and Spain provided the acute and convalescent COVID-19 samples. In each case, the material was cDNA or gDNA derived from T cells, B-cell-depleted T cells, or PBMCs.

Original analysis: It was from reference gene primer amplification that nucleated cell counts were estimated. Produced via immunoSEQ multiplex PCR; TCRdb's table is partial and in-frame only. The V and J calls and clone size come from that table; D and trimming were worked out from the DNA. The sample shows tens of thousands of clones, roughly 85% of them seen only once. V was clipped by 2 bases and J by 7 bases, with 16 bases between them. Per germline, CDR1 SGHRS and CDR2 YFSETQ. The CDR3 spans 15 residues. The genes are TRBV5-1 and TRBJ2-1, with D possibly matching TRBD1 (6 bases). Source material: peripheral blood. This TCR derives from a man older than 75 with acute or convalescent COVID-19. CDR3 nucleotides: TGCGCCAGCAGCTTCCCTCGGGCAGGGACAAATGAGCAGTTCTTC. Its protein is CASSFPRAGTNEQFF.